This entry lists 3 T cell receptor beta chains sequenced from one sample in a study of beta chain features in type 1 diabetes. Findings of the study overall: Patients with Type 1 diabetes showed moderately but significantly shorter TCRB CDR3s in all four CD4+ subsets.

Expressed TCRB transcripts got sequenced, as all isolated RNA was reverse transcribed. Repertoires were generated with immunoSEQ multiplex PCR, while TCRdb's copy carries only in-frame clones and drops some. Of about 260,000 clones listed, around 25% are singletons. What these receptors recognize is not known. The specimen sequenced was naive CD4+ T cells from blood. The receptors shown here come from a woman aged 25 to 39 with type 1 diabetes.

This clone was counted a few times. This chain joins TRBV5-1 and TRBJ2-3, with D perhaps TRBD1 (6 bases). The CDR3 length is 14 residues. Germline CDR1 and CDR2: SGHRS and YFSETQ. Trimming cost V 3 bases and J 2 bases, with 10 bases left between them. The CDR3 coding sequence is TGCGCCAGCAGCTCGGGACAACTCACAGATACGCAGTATTTT. As protein: CASSSGQLTDTQYF.

The chain uses TRBV30 and TRBJ2-5; maybe TRBD2 (5 bases). There are 13 residues in the CDR3. Trimming removed 5 bases from V and 3 bases from J, with 13 bases in between. Germline values: CDR1 GTSNPN, CDR2 SVGIG (reference sequence). CDR3 nucleotide sequence: TGTGCCTGGGAGACTACCCATAAAGAGACCCAGTACTTC. This gives the protein CAWETTHKETQYF. Full variable domain (remainder filled in from reference TRBV30 and TRBJ2-5): SQTIHQWPATLVQPVGSPLSLECTVEGTSNPNLYWYRQAAGRGLQLLFYSVGIGQISSEVPQNLSASRPQDRQFILSSKKLLLSDSGFYLCAWETTHKETQYFGPGTRLLVL.

This clone was found a few times. The chain couples TRBV18 to TRBJ1-5; 7 nucleotides agree with TRBD1. CDR3 size: 12 residues. From germline, CDR1 is KGHSH and CDR2 LQKENI. The V and J ends lost 6 bases and 4 bases, in that order; junction bases with no gene match: 0. Written as DNA, the CDR3 is TGTGCCAGCTCGGACAGGAATCAGCCCCAGCATTTT. Protein sequence: CASSDRNQPQHF.